This is a list of T cell receptor beta chains from one sample in a study of cytomegalovirus exposure and HLA in healthy donors. The repertoire was sequenced with immunoSEQ multiplex PCR; TCRdb's copy has only in-frame clones and lacks some. The sample shows fewer than 250,000 clones, roughly four fifths of them seen only once. The sample consisted of PBMCs. The receptors were gathered from a woman in her twenties or thirties in good health and CMV-seropositive. Each CDR3 is given with its conserved first and last residue. The order of the fields is J gene, V gene, clone size, D gene, CDR3 DNA, CDR3 protein. D genes are given only for firm matches. Size tells how often a clone was seen (once, few, many) or the class of an expanded clone, and some rows leave it out.

TRBJ2-1	TRBV7-9	.	TRBD2	TGTGCCAGCAGCTTAAGGGCGTGGGGAGCGGGAGACTGGAATGAGCAGTTCTTC	CASSLRAWGAGDWNEQFF
TRBJ1-1	TRBV11-3	.	TRBD1	TGTGCCAGCAGCCCCTTAGGACAGGGGACGGGGACTGAAGCTTTCTTT	CASSPLGQGTGTEAFF
TRBJ1-6	TRBV27	.	.	TGTGCCAGCAGTCCGTCTTCGGGGGGATATAATTCACCCCTCCACTTT	CASSPSSGGYNSPLHF
TRBJ1-2	TRBV18	.	TRBD1	TGTGCCAGCTCACCGACGGACAGGGGGCCCCATGGCTACACCTTC	CASSPTDRGPHGYTF
TRBJ1-5	TRBV11-2	.	.	TGTGCCAGCAGCTTCGGGGGGCTAAACAATCAGCCCCAGCATTTT	CASSFGGLNNQPQHF
TRBJ2-5	TRBV6-5	.	.	TGTGCCAGCAGTCTGGGCCAGGTCGGAGAGACCCAGTACTTC	CASSLGQVGETQYF
TRBJ2-7	TRBV16	once	TRBD2	TGTGCCAGCAGCCTTTCGACTAGCGGGAGAAGGTCCTACGAGCAGTACTTC	CASSLSTSGRRSYEQYF
TRBJ1-2	TRBV6-5	few	.	TGTGCCAACTACCGCTATGGCTACACCTTC	CANYRYGYTF
TRBJ2-5	TRBV5-1	.	.	TGCGCCAGCAGCTTGGAACCCAACCGCGAGGAGTACTTC	CASSLEPNREEYF
TRBJ1-1	TRBV2	.	.	TGTGCCAGCAGTGAACAGGGGACTGAAGCTTTCTTT	CASSEQGTEAFF
TRBJ2-1	TRBV5-1	once	.	TGCGCCAGCAGAACCGCGGGTAGCTCCTACAATGAGCAGTTCTTC	CASRTAGSSYNEQFF
TRBJ2-1	TRBV5-1	.	TRBD2	TGCGCCAGCAAACTAGCGGGGGATGCCTACAATGAGCAGTTCTTC	CASKLAGDAYNEQFF